These T cell receptor beta chains were read from a single sample in a study of CD8 T cells in ankylosing spondylitis. TCRdb re-called the 5' RACE reads with MiXCR, one entry per CDR3 protein. The table records fewer than 250,000 distinct CDR3 sequences, roughly 26% of them present only once. The sequencing sample was made of blood, either unsorted or a sorted T cell fraction (not recorded which). These receptors all stem from a male donor with ankylosing spondylitis or in good health (not recorded which). Each CDR3 is given with its conserved first and last residue. The D gene is left open where the match is weak. Not every row has a clone size; where given, it reads once, few, many or a size class.

j_call | d_call | v_call | clone_size | cdr3_aa | cdr3_nt
TRBJ2-3 | TRBD2 | TRBV5-1 | many | CASSLVGGGPTDTQYF | TGCGCCAGCAGCTTGGTGGGGGGAGGGCCTACAGATACGCAGTATTTT
TRBJ1-4 | . | TRBV20-1 | . | CSARGRGSTNEKLFF | TGCAGTGCTAGGGGAAGGGGGTCAACTAATGAAAAACTGTTTTTT
TRBJ2-1 | TRBD2 | TRBV5-1 | . | CASSFRETSGHNEQFF | TGCGCCAGCAGCTTTCGGGAGACTAGCGGGCACAATGAGCAGTTCTTC
TRBJ2-3 | . | TRBV20-1 | . | CSARVPHNTDTQYF | TGCAGTGCTAGAGTACCCCATAACACAGATACGCAGTATTTT
TRBJ2-3 | TRBD2 | TRBV20-1 | many | CSAGGGESSTDTQYF | TGCAGTGCTGGCGGGGGGGAGAGCTCCACAGATACGCAGTATTTT
TRBJ2-6 | . | TRBV7-2 | . | CASSLAPETVTGANVLTF | TGTGCCAGCAGCTTAGCGCCCGAGACAGTTACTGGGGCCAACGTCCTGACTTTC
TRBJ2-1 | . | TRBV9 | many | CASSVLANSYNEQFF | TGTGCCAGCAGCGTACTCGCTAACTCCTACAATGAGCAGTTCTTC
TRBJ2-3 | . | TRBV29-1 | many | CSVGGTVVGVTDTQYF | TGCAGCGTGGGAGGGACAGTTGTGGGAGTCACAGATACGCAGTATTTT
TRBJ2-2 | TRBD2 | TRBV20-1 | few | CSVPGTSGTGELFF | TGCAGTGTCCCTGGTACTAGCGGCACCGGGGAGCTGTTTTTT
TRBJ1-2 | . | TRBV20-1 | . | CSARMGLDYGYTF | TGCAGTGCTAGAATGGGGTTGGACTATGGCTACACCTTC
TRBJ2-1 | TRBD2 | TRBV20-1 | . | CSAIWTRNGEQFF | TGCAGTGCTATCTGGACTAGGAACGGTGAGCAGTTCTTC
TRBJ2-5 | . | TRBV7-9 | few | CASSALARMETQYF | TGTGCCAGCAGCGCCCTAGCGCGAATGGAGACCCAGTACTTC
TRBJ1-1 | . | TRBV20-1 | . | CSASEARAATEAFF | TGCAGTGCTTCAGAGGCCAGGGCGGCCACTGAAGCTTTCTTT
TRBJ2-5 | . | TRBV20-1 | . | CSASNVGAQETQYF | TGCAGTGCTAGCAATGTCGGGGCCCAAGAGACCCAGTACTTC
TRBJ2-6 | . | TRBV6-2/TRBV6-3 | . | CASSYSDSGVLTF | TGTGCCAGCAGTTACTCCGACTCAGGCGTCCTGACTTTC
TRBJ2-7 | . | TRBV29-1 | many | CSVGTGFSYEQYF | TGCAGCGTTGGAACGGGGTTCTCCTACGAGCAGTACTTC
TRBJ1-2 | . | TRBV6-5 | many | CASSYGGSGANYGYTF | TGTGCCAGCAGTTACGGGGGGAGTGGGGCCAACTATGGCTACACCTTC
TRBJ2-1 | TRBD2 | TRBV29-1 | many | CSAPTSGAYNEQFF | TGCAGCGCCCCCACTAGCGGAGCCTACAATGAGCAGTTCTTC
TRBJ2-7 | . | TRBV6-2/TRBV6-3 | . | CASSYSSRGSADYEQYF | TGTGCCAGCAGTTACTCGAGTAGGGGGTCGGCGGACTACGAGCAGTACTTC
TRBJ2-7 | . | TRBV21-1 | . | CASSDILAGSEQYF | TGTGCCAGCAGCGACATCCTAGCGGGTAGTGAGCAGTACTTC
TRBJ2-1 | . | TRBV11-2 | many | CASSLVRGNEQFF | TGTGCCAGCAGCTTAGTGAGGGGCAATGAGCAGTTCTTC
TRBJ2-1 | TRBD2 | TRBV20-1 | . | CSAGGTSGLNEQFF | TGCAGTGCTGGAGGGACTAGCGGGTTGAATGAGCAGTTCTTC
TRBJ2-3 | . | TRBV4-2 | many | CASSQEHRGDTQYF | TGTGCCAGCAGCCAAGAACACCGGGGGGATACGCAGTATTTT
TRBJ1-2 | . | TRBV5-1 | many | CASSLGTQGNRGYTF | TGCGCCAGCAGCTTGGGAACACAGGGAAATCGGGGCTACACCTTC
TRBJ2-1 | . | TRBV29-1 | . | CSVEPPGVRRYNEQFF | TGCAGCGTTGAGCCCCCAGGGGTAAGGCGGTACAATGAGCAGTTCTTC
TRBJ2-1 | . | TRBV9 | many | CASSVGGTRYNEQFF | TGTGCCAGCAGCGTGGGAGGAACCAGATACAATGAGCAGTTCTTC
TRBJ2-1 | TRBD2 | TRBV6-5 | few | CASSSPSGSYNEQFF | TGTGCCAGCAGTTCCCCAAGCGGGAGCTACAATGAGCAGTTCTTC
TRBJ1-5 | . | TRBV5-5 | few | CASSIRGPDQPQHF | TGTGCCAGCAGCATCCGGGGCCCCGATCAGCCCCAGCATTTT
TRBJ2-7 | TRBD1 | TRBV6-2/TRBV6-3 | few | CASRPGGTTYEQYF | TGTGCCAGCAGACCAGGGGGAACGACCTACGAGCAGTACTTC
TRBJ2-3 | . | TRBV29-1 | . | CSVEQGADTQYF | TGCAGCGTGGAACAGGGTGCAGATACGCAGTATTTT
TRBJ1-5 | . | TRBV3-1 | many | CASSLGTLPQHF | TGTGCCAGCAGCCTCGGGACCCTGCCCCAGCATTTT
TRBJ2-2 | . | TRBV11-2 | many | CASSLHEANTGELFF | TGTGCCAGCAGCTTACATGAAGCGAACACCGGGGAGCTGTTTTTT
TRBJ2-7 | TRBD2 | TRBV10-3 | many | CAISVTSGSFHEQYF | TGTGCCATCAGCGTTACTAGCGGGAGTTTCCACGAGCAGTACTTC